A selection of T cell receptor beta chains follows, all from one sample in a study of monozygotic twins with cystic fibrosis. Some clones are missing from TCRdb's copy, which holds only in-frame ones; the method was immunoSEQ multiplex PCR. This table has tens of thousands of clones, roughly 90% appearing once. The source material was blood. The receptors were gathered from a girl aged 2 to 9 with cystic fibrosis. Both conserved end residues are part of each CDR3. The D gene is left open where the match is weak. Where a row states a size, it is once, few, many or the class of an expanded clone; other rows omit it.

TRBJ1-1	TRBD1	TRBV6-5	NA	CASTKRDRGGAFF	TGTGCCAGCACCAAAAGGGACAGGGGGGGAGCTTTCTTT
TRBJ2-1	TRBD2	TRBV7-2	once	CASSLGLAGRSSYNEQFF	TGTGCCAGCAGCTTAGGACTAGCGGGGAGAAGCTCCTACAATGAGCAGTTCTTC
TRBJ2-2	TRBD1	TRBV5-1	NA	CASSLVRPGTGAGELFF	TGCGCCAGCAGCTTGGTACGCCCCGGGACAGGGGCCGGGGAGCTGTTTTTT
TRBJ1-1	NA	TRBV6-5	NA	CASTGMLSEAFF	TGTGCCAGCACGGGTATGTTGTCTGAAGCTTTCTTT
TRBJ1-2	NA	TRBV20-1	NA	CSALRGYGYTF	TGCAGTGCTCTAAGGGGCTATGGCTACACCTTC
TRBJ2-7	NA	TRBV6-5	NA	CASRGGTGPREQYF	TGTGCCAGCAGGGGAGGAACAGGCCCTCGCGAGCAGTACTTC
TRBJ1-1	NA	TRBV9	NA	CASSVDRGTEAFF	TGTGCCAGCAGCGTAGACCGGGGCACTGAAGCTTTCTTT
TRBJ1-6	TRBD1	TRBV13	few	CASSWRTGESSPLHF	TGTGCCAGCAGCTGGCGAACAGGGGAGAGTTCACCCCTCCACTTT
TRBJ2-2	NA	TRBV7-9	NA	CASSLAIDTGELFF	TGTGCCAGCAGCTTAGCGATCGATACCGGGGAGCTGTTTTTT
TRBJ2-3	NA	TRBV6-5	NA	CASRRKILGTDTQYF	TGTGCCAGCAGGAGAAAAATATTGGGTACAGATACGCAGTATTTT
TRBJ2-2	NA	TRBV5-1	NA	CASSDPGDTGELFF	TGCGCCAGCAGCGATCCTGGGGACACCGGGGAGCTGTTTTTT
TRBJ1-1	TRBD1	TRBV2	NA	CATEGQANTEAFF	TGTGCCACGGAGGGACAGGCGAACACTGAAGCTTTCTTT
TRBJ1-6	TRBD1	TRBV5-1	NA	CASSFSETGEGSPLHF	TGCGCCAGCAGCTTCTCCGAGACAGGGGAAGGCTCACCCCTCCACTTT
TRBJ2-7	NA	TRBV29-1	NA	CSVEEHGHEQYF	TGCAGCGTTGAAGAACATGGCCACGAGCAGTACTTC
TRBJ1-2	TRBD1	TRBV2	NA	CASSAKEVGQGVYGYTF	TGTGCCAGCAGTGCCAAGGAGGTGGGACAGGGGGTGTATGGCTACACCTTC
TRBJ2-7	TRBD2	TRBV27	NA	CASSKASAGDYEQYF	TGTGCCAGCAGTAAGGCTTCAGCGGGAGACTACGAGCAGTACTTC
TRBJ1-1	NA	TRBV6-5	NA	CASTGEPHTEAFF	TGTGCCAGTACGGGTGAACCTCACACTGAAGCTTTCTTT
TRBJ2-5	TRBD2	TRBV2	NA	CASRASSGQETQYF	TGTGCCAGCAGGGCCTCTAGCGGCCAAGAGACCCAGTACTTC
TRBJ1-3	NA	TRBV19	NA	CASSIARRSGNTIYF	TGTGCCAGTAGTATAGCGCGGAGGTCTGGAAACACCATATATTTT
TRBJ2-2	NA	TRBV4-3	NA	CASSQDRTAITGELFF	TGCGCCAGCAGCCAAGACCGGACAGCTATCACCGGGGAGCTGTTTTTT
TRBJ1-4	NA	TRBV2	NA	CASSESPYSEKLFF	TGTGCCAGCAGTGAGTCCCCGTATTCTGAAAAACTGTTTTTT
TRBJ1-2	TRBD1	TRBV14	NA	CASSPTGGTGTYGYTF	TGTGCCAGCAGCCCGACCGGGGGGACAGGCACCTATGGCTACACCTTC
TRBJ1-4	NA	TRBV5-1	NA	CASSLSDGNEKLFF	TGCGCCAGCAGCTTGTCGGATGGTAATGAAAAACTGTTTTTT
TRBJ1-6	NA	TRBV4-3	NA	CASSQDRGSALHF	TGCGCCAGCAGCCAAGACCGGGGTTCGGCCCTCCACTTT
TRBJ2-2	NA	TRBV27	NA	CASSLFPGELFF	TGTGCCAGCAGTTTATTCCCCGGGGAGCTGTTTTTT
TRBJ2-1	NA	TRBV10-1	NA	CASSKVLDSYNEQFF	TGCGCCAGCAGTAAGGTCCTCGACAGCTACAATGAGCAGTTCTTC
TRBJ2-7	NA	TRBV6-1	NA	CASHRVGSYEQYF	TGTGCCAGCCACAGGGTGGGGTCCTACGAGCAGTACTTC
TRBJ1-1	NA	TRBV6-5	NA	CASSLGQGPIGRIF	TGTGCCAGCAGTTTAGGACAAGGGCCGATAGGGCGGATCTTT
TRBJ2-3	TRBD1	TRBV2	once	CASRSTGMADTQYF	TGTGCCAGCAGATCGACAGGGATGGCAGATACGCAGTATTTT
TRBJ2-7	NA	TRBV2	NA	CASSDTDSYEQYF	TGTGCCAGCAGTGATACGGACTCCTACGAGCAGTACTTC
TRBJ2-7	NA	TRBV27	NA	CASSLGARVAYEQYF	TGTGCCAGCAGCCTGGGGGCACGCGTTGCCTACGAGCAGTACTTC
TRBJ1-2	NA	TRBV29-1	few	CSVGGSRIGYTF	TGCAGCGTTGGGGGTTCAAGGATTGGCTACACCTTC
TRBJ2-1	TRBD2	TRBV2	NA	CASRASAVAGGHRFDEQFF	TGTGCCAGCAGGGCCTCCGCAGTGGCGGGGGGGCATCGTTTCGATGAGCAGTTCTTC
TRBJ2-2	TRBD1	TRBV14	NA	CASSQGTGTGNTGELFF	TGTGCCAGCAGCCAAGGAACCGGGACAGGGAACACCGGGGAGCTGTTTTTT
TRBJ1-2	NA	TRBV5-6	once	CASSSGGLGYGYTF	TGTGCCAGCAGCTCCGGGGGGCTGGGCTATGGCTACACCTTC
TRBJ1-1	NA	TRBV6-5	NA	CASSYHRGDTEAFF	TGTGCCAGCAGTTACCACCGGGGGGACACTGAAGCTTTCTTT
TRBJ2-7	NA	TRBV5-6	NA	CASSSPYEQYF	TGTGCCAGCAGCTCCCCCTACGAGCAGTACTTC
TRBJ2-2	TRBD2	TRBV7-6	NA	CASSFGGARAGELFF	TGTGCCAGCAGCTTCGGGGGGGCCAGGGCCGGGGAGCTGTTTTTT
TRBJ2-1	TRBD2	TRBV2	NA	CASSGSGETYNEQFF	TGTGCCAGCAGTGGTAGCGGGGAAACCTACAATGAGCAGTTCTTC
TRBJ2-5	TRBD2	TRBV9	NA	CASSPGRVGRETQYF	TGTGCCAGCAGCCCCGGGAGGGTTGGACGAGAGACCCAGTACTTC
TRBJ2-3	NA	TRBV9	NA	CASSGEAQYF	TGTGCCAGCAGCGGCGAGGCGCAGTATTTT
TRBJ1-1	NA	TRBV6-1	NA	CASSRTPGGGTEAFF	TGTGCCAGCAGTCGAACTCCGGGCGGCGGCACTGAAGCTTTCTTT
TRBJ1-1	NA	TRBV7-8	NA	CASSLSRSNTEAFF	TGTGCCAGCAGCCTGAGTCGGAGCAACACTGAAGCTTTCTTT
TRBJ1-5	TRBD1	TRBV19	NA	CASSPGQVGHQPQHF	TGTGCCAGTAGCCCGGGACAGGTGGGACATCAGCCCCAGCATTTT
TRBJ1-1	NA	TRBV28	NA	CASSLSWSTEAFF	TGTGCCAGCAGTTTATCCTGGTCCACTGAAGCTTTCTTT
TRBJ1-2	TRBD1	TRBV19	NA	CASSPDRGAQGGYTF	TGTGCCAGTAGCCCAGACAGGGGCGCCCAGGGTGGCTACACCTTC
TRBJ1-1	NA	TRBV5-4	few	CASSLLEGSTEAFF	TGTGCCAGCAGCTTGTTAGAGGGGAGCACTGAAGCTTTCTTT
TRBJ2-7	TRBD2	TRBV6-5	NA	CASRGRGGITYEQYF	TGTGCCAGCAGGGGTCGGGGGGGGATAACCTACGAGCAGTACTTC
TRBJ2-5	TRBD2	TRBV2	NA	CASSFPSGGKETQYF	TGTGCCAGCAGTTTTCCTAGCGGGGGGAAAGAGACCCAGTACTTC
TRBJ2-5	TRBD2	TRBV4-3	NA	CASSQSQLAGGAPGSETQYF	TGCGCCAGCAGCCAATCTCAACTAGCGGGGGGAGCCCCAGGCTCAGAGACCCAGTACTTC
TRBJ2-7	NA	TRBV19	NA	CASSIDGQAPYEKYF	TGTGCCAGTAGTATAGATGGGCAAGCCCCCTACGAGAAGTACTTC
TRBJ2-1	NA	TRBV2	NA	CAGSRQGHEQFF	TGTGCCGGGTCAAGGCAGGGTCATGAGCAGTTCTTC
TRBJ2-7	NA	TRBV25-1	NA	CASSGSSGQPQYF	TGTGCCAGCAGTGGGAGCTCCGGACAGCCCCAGTACTTC